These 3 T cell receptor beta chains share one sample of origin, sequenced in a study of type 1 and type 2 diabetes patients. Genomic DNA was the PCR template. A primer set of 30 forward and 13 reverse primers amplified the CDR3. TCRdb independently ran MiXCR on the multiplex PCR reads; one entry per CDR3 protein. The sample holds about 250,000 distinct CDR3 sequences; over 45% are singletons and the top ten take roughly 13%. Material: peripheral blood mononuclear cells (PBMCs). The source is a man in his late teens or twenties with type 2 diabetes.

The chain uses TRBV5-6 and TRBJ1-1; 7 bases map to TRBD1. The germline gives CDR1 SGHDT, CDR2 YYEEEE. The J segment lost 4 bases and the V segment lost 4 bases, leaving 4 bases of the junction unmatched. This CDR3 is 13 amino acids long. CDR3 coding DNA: TGTGCCAGCAGCCACCAGGGGGGCACTGAAGCTTTCTTT. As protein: CASSHQGGTEAFF.

CDR3 bases: TGTGCCAGCAGCTTTCGACAGGTCCGCAGTGAGCAGTTCTTC. Protein: CASSFRQVRSEQFF. The gene calls are TRBV7-8 and TRBJ2-5, with TRBD1 as a possible D gene (6 bases). The last part of the DNA fits TRBJ2-1 better; the J call may be wrong. From germline, CDR1 is SGHVS and CDR2 FQNEAQ. The CDR3 extends over 14 amino acids.

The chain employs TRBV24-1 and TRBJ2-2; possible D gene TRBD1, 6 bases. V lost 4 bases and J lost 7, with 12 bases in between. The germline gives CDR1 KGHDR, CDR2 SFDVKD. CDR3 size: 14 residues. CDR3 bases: TGTGCCACCAGTGACCAAGGACAGAACGGGGAGCTGTTTTTT. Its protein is CATSDQGQNGELFF.